The 31 T cell receptor beta chains reported below all come from one sample, sequenced in a study of cytomegalovirus exposure and HLA in healthy donors. The study ran its PCR with 60 Vbeta and 13 Jbeta primers. Libraries were prepared by immunoSEQ multiplex PCR; TCRdb keeps only in-frame clonotypes and omits some of them. The table has fewer than 250,000 clones, about 85% seen once. The material sequenced was PBMCs. The receptor source for this set is a boy younger than 10 in good health and CMV-seronegative.

This chain uses TRBV6-5 with TRBJ2-7, with 7 bases identical to TRBD1. The germline V gene encodes CDR1 MNHEY and CDR2 SVGAGI. V shed 8 bases and J 3 bases; nucleotides not matched to a gene: 4. This CDR3 has 12 amino acids. The CDR3 bases are TGTGCCAGCGGCCCAGGGGGCTACGAGCAGTACTTC. This encodes CASGPGGYEQYF.

As for this clone: Other DNA sequences within the sample encode an identical CDR3. This chain joins TRBV6-5 and TRBJ2-7, with 10 bases matching TRBD2. Germline-derived CDR1 and CDR2 are MNHEY and SVGAGI. CDR3 length: 14 amino acids. V dropped 4 bases and J dropped 4; count of bases not matched to a gene: 4. CDR3 nucleotide sequence: TGTGCCAGCAGTTTAAGGACTAGCGGTTACGAGCAGTACTTC. Translation gives CASSLRTSGYEQYF.

A remark on this clone: A read error may produce the germline difference seen at one junction end. The chain joins TRBV7-9 to TRBJ1-2; TRBD1 agrees at 7 bases. CDR3 length: 14 amino acids. CDR1 SEHNR and CDR2 FQNEAQ come from the germline V gene (reference sequence). CDR3 nucleotide sequence: TGTTCCAGCAGCGACACAGGGGTCGGCTATGGCTACACCTTC. Translation gives CSSSDTGVGYGYTF.

This sequence joins TRBV6-1 and TRBJ2-1; TRBD2 matches 14 bases. This CDR3 is built from 13 residues. V was clipped by 10 bases and J by 15 bases; unmatched bases: 11. Germline loops: CDR1 MNHNS, CDR2 SASEGT. The CDR3 DNA reads as TGTGCCACCTGGACTAGCGGGAGGACCTCTCGGTTCTTC. Its translation: CATWTSGRTSRFF.

Concerning this clone itself: At the DNA level, this CDR3 is encoded by other sequences in the same sample as well. CDR3 DNA sequence: TGTGCCAGCAGTTCAACAGGGGGCACCGAAGCTTTCTTT. This codes for CASSSTGGTEAFF. This chain links TRBV6-1 with TRBJ1-1; TRBD1 matches at 9 bases. Germline V CDR1 and CDR2: MNHNS, SASEGT. V lost 5 bases to trimming and J lost 8 bases; unmatched junction nucleotides: 6. The CDR3 runs 13 residues.

The V call is TRBV5-1, the J call TRBJ1-2, with D possibly TRBD1 on 6 matching bases. This CDR3 is built from 16 residues. Deletions cut 4 bases from V and 2 bases from J, with 18 bases between. Germline V gives CDR1 SGHRS, CDR2 YFSETQ. CDR3 in DNA: TGCGCCAGCAGCCTCCTTTCCGCAGGGGCCAACTATGGCTACACCTTC. Protein product: CASSLLSAGANYGYTF.

This chain links TRBV27 with TRBJ1-1; D remains unclear. The CDR3 consists of 16 residues. With 3 bases removed from V and 4 bases from J, the gap between germline ends came to 18 bases. The V gene's germline CDR1 is MNHEY and CDR2 SMNVEV (reference sequence). CDR3 loop: CASSFSRYQEVTEAFF. In DNA, the CDR3 is TGTGCCAGCAGTTTTAGTCGGTACCAAGAAGTCACTGAAGCTTTCTTT.

This chain joins TRBV27 and TRBJ2-5, with 7 bases fitting TRBD2. The germline gives CDR1 MNHEY, CDR2 SMNVEV (reference sequence). This CDR3 contains 18 residues. Trimming cost V 8 bases and J 2 bases; bases outside gene matches: 20. The DNA of the CDR3 is TGTGCCAGCTCTAACTGGGAGCGGGGTCGAAGGTCTCAAGAGACCCAGTACTTC. As protein: CASSNWERGRRSQETQYF.

The gene calls are TRBV19 and TRBJ1-1; 8 bases align to TRBD1. Germline V CDR1 and CDR2: LNHDA, SQIVND (reference sequence). The CDR3 is 14 amino acids. Losses at the gene ends were 3 bases for V and 4 bases for J; bases not matched to a gene: 4. The CDR3 protein is CASSINTGGTEAFF. The CDR3 DNA is TGTGCCAGTAGTATTAATACAGGGGGCACTGAAGCTTTCTTT.

This rearrangement joins TRBV27 to TRBJ1-1; D gene ambiguous. Germline V gene lookup returns CDR1 MNHEY and CDR2 SMNVEV (reference sequence). This CDR3 contains 16 residues. V lost 5 bases and J lost 2, with 18 bases in between. The CDR3 sequence: CASSLRRYRGNTEAFF. Written as DNA, the CDR3 is TGTGCCAGCAGTCTCCGCAGATACCGGGGTAACACTGAAGCTTTCTTT.

V is TRBV9 and J is TRBJ2-1, with 8 bases aligning to TRBD2. Germline CDR1 reads SGDLS; CDR2 reads YYNGEE. After removal of 0 bases from V and 0 bases from J, the junction contained 2 bases not matched to a gene. The CDR3 length is 16 residues. The CDR3 loop is CASSVGLASSYNEQFF. The CDR3 coding sequence is TGTGCCAGCAGCGTAGGACTAGCGAGCTCCTACAATGAGCAGTTCTTC.

The gene calls are TRBV6-1 and TRBJ2-7; the match to TRBD2 covers 8 bases. This CDR3 contains 13 residues. After removal of 6 bases from V and 3 bases from J, the junction contained 4 bases not matched to a gene. CDR1 is MNHNS and CDR2 is SASEGT in the germline V gene. CDR3 bases: TGTGCCAGCAGGGTAGCGGGGTACTACGAGCAGTACTTC. Its protein product is CASRVAGYYEQYF.

V is TRBV30 and J is TRBJ2-3; D remains ambiguous. Trimming removed 0 bases at V and 2 bases at J, with 9 bases between. This CDR3 comprises 14 residues. Germline CDR1 is GTSNPN and CDR2 is SVGIG (reference sequence). The CDR3 DNA follows: TGTGCCTGGAGTGTACGTAGATCCACAGATACGCAGTATTTT. It translates to CAWSVRRSTDTQYF. Full variable domain (missing parts from reference TRBV30 and TRBJ2-3): SQTIHQWPATLVQPVGSPLSLECTVEGTSNPNLYWYRQAAGRGLQLLFYSVGIGQISSEVPQNLSASRPQDRQFILSSKKLLLSDSGFYLCAWSVRRSTDTQYFGPGTRLTVL.

The chain links TRBV10-3 to TRBJ2-1; 9 bases are a match to TRBD2. The V segment lost 10 bases and the J segment 6 bases; nucleotides outside the gene matches: 7. The CDR3 is 13 residues long. CDR1 and CDR2 (germline): ENHRY, SYGVKD. CDR3 coding DNA: TGTGCCACTGGGACTAGCCAAGGCAATGAGCAGTTCTTC. This gives the protein CATGTSQGNEQFF.

The chain carries TRBV19 and TRBJ1-1, with D tentatively TRBD1 (6 bases). Trimming left V 7 bases short and J 1 base short, with 19 bases between. There are 16 residues in the CDR3. Germline V gene lookup returns CDR1 LNHDA and CDR2 SQIVND (reference sequence). The CDR3 coding sequence is TGTGCCAGTATCAACCTCACCGGGACACCGAACACTGAAGCTTTCTTT. As protein: CASINLTGTPNTEAFF.

This clone has only one observation. This chain joins TRBV6-1 and TRBJ2-5, with TRBD2 as a possible D gene (7 bases). The ends were cut back, 7 bases at V and 7 bases at J, with 19 bases in the middle. Looked up from germline, CDR1 is MNHNS and CDR2 is SASEGT. CDR3 length: 14 amino acids. The CDR3 spells CASTLAWGGLTQYF. As DNA, the CDR3 is TGTGCCAGCACCTTGGCGTGGGGGGGCCTGACCCAGTACTTC.

This clone was counted a single time. The V and J genes are TRBV5-1 and TRBJ2-7; D gene uncertain. The CDR3 is 14 amino acids. Between the trimmed V and J ends, which lost 0 bases and 0 bases, there was a span of 7 bases. CDR1 is SGHRS, CDR2 YFSETQ, per germline. CDR3 in amino acids: CASSLGWSSYEQYF. For the CDR3, the DNA is TGCGCCAGCAGCTTGGGGTGGAGCTCCTACGAGCAGTACTTC.

The chain combines TRBV27 with TRBJ2-3, with 9 bases identical to TRBD2. Germline CDR1 is MNHEY and CDR2 is SMNVEV (reference sequence). The J segment lost 3 bases and the V segment lost 3 bases, leaving 7 bases of the junction unmatched. The CDR3 loop spans 16 amino acids. CDR3 nucleotide sequence: TGTGCCAGCAGTTTCCGAACCGCGGGGGGGACAGATACGCAGTATTTT. Translating gives CASSFRTAGGTDTQYF.

V gene TRBV19 combines with J gene TRBJ2-7; 8 positions match TRBD1. The CDR3 runs 13 residues. Germline V gives CDR1 LNHDA, CDR2 SQIVND (reference sequence). The J segment lost 3 bases and the V segment lost 4 bases, leaving 2 bases of the junction unmatched. CDR3 protein: CASSRDRGYEQYF. CDR3 nucleotide sequence: TGTGCCAGTAGTAGAGACAGGGGCTACGAGCAGTACTTC.

The V and J genes are TRBV9 and TRBJ2-7, with 8 nucleotides matching TRBD2. Losses at the gene ends were 4 bases for V and 7 bases for J; bases not matched to a gene: 10. Germline V gives CDR1 SGDLS, CDR2 YYNGEE. This CDR3 has 14 residues. DNA of the CDR3: TGTGCCAGCAGCATCCTGAGCGGGAGCGGGGAGCAGTACTTC. Translation gives CASSILSGSGEQYF.

V and J are TRBV5-1 and TRBJ2-5; a possible D gene is TRBD2 (6 bases). The CDR3 length is 14 residues. V gave up 2 bases and J gave up 1 base, with 9 bases separating them. Germline V lookup: CDR1 SGHRS, CDR2 YFSETQ. The CDR3, as DNA: TGCGCCAGCAGCTTACTAGCAACCCAAGAGACCCAGTACTTC. Amino acids: CASSLLATQETQYF.

The V and J genes are TRBV27 and TRBJ2-2, with D maybe TRBD2 (6 bases). The CDR3 runs 14 residues. From germline, CDR1 is MNHEY and CDR2 SMNVEV (reference sequence). The germline V and J ends were trimmed by 3 bases and 5 bases, with 10 bases remaining between them. CDR3 sequence reads: CASSFGTATGELFF. The CDR3 DNA sequence: TGTGCCAGCAGTTTCGGGACTGCTACCGGGGAGCTGTTTTTT.

The chain uses TRBV5-4 and TRBJ2-5; D might be TRBD2 (6 bases). This CDR3 has 15 residues. Germline V CDR1 and CDR2: SGHNT, YYREEE (reference sequence). V was trimmed by 10 bases and J by 5 bases, leaving 24 bases between them. The CDR3 spells CASNSRRGIRETQYF. The CDR3 DNA is TGTGCCTCCAATTCTAGACGGGGGATCCGGGAGACCCAGTACTTC.

The V and J genes are TRBV7-9 and TRBJ2-5, with 9 bases that match TRBD2. With the DNA end fitting TRBJ2-7 better, the J assignment may be wrong. This CDR3 comprises 17 residues. CDR1 SEHNR and CDR2 FQNEAQ come from the germline V gene (reference sequence). CDR3 residues: CASSLRGGVGPSYEQYF. CDR3 DNA sequence: TGTGCCAGCAGCCTGCGGGGGGGTGTGGGACCGTCCTACGAGCAGTACTTC.

Here the CDR3 DNA reads TGTGCCAGCAGCACCGGGGGAACTTACTACGAGCAGTACTTC. Its protein is CASSTGGTYYEQYF. V is TRBV2 and J is TRBJ2-5; possible D gene TRBD2, 6 bases. The J call is uncertain, as TRBJ2-7 better fits the DNA end. CDR3 length equals 14 residues. Germline V CDR1 and CDR2: SNHLY, FYNNEI.

This clone turned up a few times. The genes are TRBV5-8 and TRBJ2-7, with TRBD2 as a possible D gene (6 bases). V lost 4 bases to trimming and J lost 3 bases, with 17 bases between them. The CDR3 extends over 15 amino acids. CDR1 and CDR2 (germline): SGHTS, YDEGEE. CDR3 bases: TGTGCCAGCAGCGGGTGGAGGGAAGCAAGCTACGAGCAGTACTTC. Its protein is CASSGWREASYEQYF.

The chain couples TRBV2 to TRBJ1-5; maybe TRBD1 (6 bases). V was pared by 8 bases and J by 7 bases, with 12 bases between. CDR1 SNHLY and CDR2 FYNNEI come from the germline V gene. The CDR3 is 12 amino acids. CDR3: CASEQGGQPQHF. The DNA of the CDR3 is TGTGCCAGCGAACAGGGCGGGCAGCCCCAGCATTTT.

This clone was recorded only once. V is TRBV7-2 and J is TRBJ2-3, with D uncertain. The germline CDR1 and CDR2 sequences are SGHTA and FQGNSA. The CDR3 extends over 15 amino acids. V gave up 1 base and J gave up 3 bases, with 11 bases separating them. The CDR3 loop is CASSLDPYSTDTQYF. The CDR3, as DNA: TGTGCCAGCAGCTTAGACCCATACAGTACAGATACGCAGTATTTT.

The gene calls are TRBV2 and TRBJ1-4; 7 nucleotides match TRBD1. Germline V lookup: CDR1 SNHLY, CDR2 FYNNEI. V was pared by 8 bases and J by 4 bases, with 10 bases of the junction left unmatched. There are 15 residues in the CDR3. The CDR3, as DNA: TGTGCCAGCGCGACAGGGACAGTCTATAATGAAAAACTGTTTTTT. This sequence encodes CASATGTVYNEKLFF.

The rearrangement uses TRBV30 and TRBJ1-3, with D possibly being TRBD1 (6 bases). CDR3 size: 17 residues. Germline V CDR1 and CDR2: GTSNPN, SVGIG (reference sequence). V was shortened by 0 bases and J by 0 bases, with 15 bases between the two germline ends. The CDR3: CAWSVLAGGASGNTIYF. In nucleotides, the CDR3 is TGTGCCTGGAGTGTATTAGCGGGGGGGGCCTCTGGAAACACCATATATTTT.

The V gene is TRBV28, the J gene TRBJ1-5, with no clear D. The germline V gene encodes CDR1 MDHEN and CDR2 SYDVKM. The CDR3 totals 15 residues. The V end was cut by 8 bases, the J end by 1 base, with 15 bases between. The CDR3 DNA reads TGTGCCAGCGTTCGGGGTGTCTCGAGCAATCAGCCCCAGCATTTT. It codes for CASVRGVSSNQPQHF.